A single T cell receptor beta chain is shown here with its context. As handled by the study authors: From reference gene primer amplification, estimates of nucleated cell counts were derived. Here immunoSEQ multiplex PCR was the method, and the copy in TCRdb shows in-frame clones only, minus some. V, J and clone size derive from that table, while D and trimming were established from the DNA sequence. Of 170,000 or so clones in the sample, 75% to 90% are singletons; the top ten hold roughly 6.2%. The V gene's germline CDR1 is SEHNR and CDR2 FQNEAQ (reference sequence). The CDR3 totals 13 residues. V lost 2 bases and J 6 bases, leaving 7 bases between the germline ends. The sample is drawn from a study of blood T cell repertoires in COVID-19. Overall study context: The analysed material was cDNA or gDNA that came from T cells, B-cell-depleted T cells, or PBMCs.

Before being deemed recovered, Cohort 3 donors had two negative PCRs, clearance, or symptom resolution. Sequencing was done on a sample of PBMCs or T cells enriched from blood (not recorded which). This receptor was taken from a man in his forties who had recovered from COVID-19. The genes are TRBV7-9 and TRBJ2-2; the D gene is possibly TRBD1 (5 bases). The CDR3 loop is CASSLQGSGELFF. The DNA of the CDR3 is TGTGCCAGCAGCTTACAGGGCTCCGGGGAGCTGTTTTTT.